The source of this T cell receptor beta chain is a study of T-cell memory formation after mild COVID-19. Trimming removed 3 bases at V and 8 bases at J, with 17 bases between. CDR1 and CDR2 (germline): SGDLS, YYNGEE. The CDR3 is 14 amino acids. This clonotype has at least ten counts. Its antigen is not known. Overall study findings and caveats: Proof of SARS-CoV-2 specificity was absent for the second-wave clones that crested on day 37. CD4+ contracting clones lay mainly in CM and EM, CD8+ ones in EMRA. Some clones that responded were present in memory (sampled pre-infection), which suggests cross-reactive memory joined.

A 5'RACE reaction primed in the constant segment made cDNA libraries of TCR alpha and TCR beta, and these carried sample barcodes and UMIs. TCRdb reprocessed the 5' RACE reads with MiXCR, giving one entry per CDR3 protein. The table lists over 120,000 distinct CDR3 sequences, about 6% of them singletons. The sample comprised PBMCs or a T cell subset sorted from them (not recorded which). The V gene is TRBV9, the J gene TRBJ1-1; D uncertain. This TCR came from an adult woman who had mild COVID-19 (a few samples of this study predate the infection). Cell type and time point are not known. CDR3: CASSGGLETAEAFF. In nucleotides, the CDR3 is TGTGCCAGCAGCGGCGGACTGGAAACGGCGGAAGCTTTCTTT.